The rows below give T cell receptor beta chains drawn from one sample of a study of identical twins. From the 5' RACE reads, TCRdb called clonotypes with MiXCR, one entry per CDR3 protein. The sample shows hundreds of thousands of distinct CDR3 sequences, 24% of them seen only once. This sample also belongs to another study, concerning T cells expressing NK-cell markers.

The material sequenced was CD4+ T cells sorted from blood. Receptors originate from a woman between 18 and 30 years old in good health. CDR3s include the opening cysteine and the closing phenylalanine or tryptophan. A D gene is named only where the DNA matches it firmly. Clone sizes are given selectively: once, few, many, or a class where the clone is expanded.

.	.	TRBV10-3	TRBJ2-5	TGTGCCATCAGGCGGACGGGGGCCCAAGAGACCCAGTACTTC	CAIRRTGAQETQYF
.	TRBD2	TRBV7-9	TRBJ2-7	TGTGCCAGCAGCTTAAGTACTAGCGGGCCACCTAAGTACTTC	CASSLSTSGPPKYF
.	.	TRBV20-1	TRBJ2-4	TGCAGTGCTGGGGGGCTACAAAACATTCAGTACTTC	CSAGGLQNIQYF
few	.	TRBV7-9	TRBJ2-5	TGTGCCAGCAGCTTAGGAGGCCTTCGGGAGACCCAGTACTTC	CASSLGGLRETQYF
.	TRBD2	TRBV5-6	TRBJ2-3	TGTGCCAGCAGCTTGGCGAGACGGGAGGGGTCCGATACGCAGTATTTT	CASSLARREGSDTQYF
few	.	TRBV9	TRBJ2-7	TGTGCCAGCAGCAGCTCCGCATTCCGGGAGCAGTACTTC	CASSSSAFREQYF
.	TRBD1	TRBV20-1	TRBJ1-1	TGCAGTGCTAGAAAGACAGGGGACAGCTACACTGAAGCTTTCTTT	CSARKTGDSYTEAFF
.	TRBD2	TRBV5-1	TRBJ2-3	TGCGCCAGCAGTGGGGGACTAGCGAGCACAGATACGCAGTATTTT	CASSGGLASTDTQYF
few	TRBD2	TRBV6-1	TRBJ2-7	TGTGCCAGCAAGGCGGGAGATCGTCGCGAGCAGTACTTC	CASKAGDRREQYF
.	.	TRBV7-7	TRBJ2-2	TGTGCTAGCAGCTTTGCCGGCGCGAACACCGGGGAGCTGTTTTTT	CASSFAGANTGELFF
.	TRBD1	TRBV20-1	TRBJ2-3	TGCAGTGCCAAGAGACAGGGGGCAATCCCCACAGATACGCAGTATTTT	CSAKRQGAIPTDTQYF
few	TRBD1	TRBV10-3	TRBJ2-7	TGTGCCATCAGCCCCGGACAGGGTGTCTTCTTC	CAISPGQGVFF
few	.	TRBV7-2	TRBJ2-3	TGTGCCAGCAGCTCCTGGACTATCCCTCCAGATACGCAGTATTTT	CASSSWTIPPDTQYF
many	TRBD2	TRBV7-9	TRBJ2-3	TGTGCCAGCAGCAAAAAACTAGCGTGGACTAGCACAGATACGCAGTATTTT	CASSKKLAWTSTDTQYF
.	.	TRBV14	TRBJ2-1	TGTGCCAGCAACTACAGGGACAATGAGCAGTTCTTC	CASNYRDNEQFF
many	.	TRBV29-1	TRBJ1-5	TGCAGCGTTAAGGAACAGGGCAATCAGCCCCAGCATTTT	CSVKEQGNQPQHF
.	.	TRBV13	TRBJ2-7	TGTGCCAGCAGCTTAGGCCAGGCAGCCTCCTACGAGCAGTACTTC	CASSLGQAASYEQYF
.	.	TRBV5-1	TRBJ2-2	TGCGCCAGCAGCTTGTTTAATCAGGGGTCCGCCGGGGAGCTGTTTTTT	CASSLFNQGSAGELFF
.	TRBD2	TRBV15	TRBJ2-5	TGTGCCACCAGCAGAGAATGGTCTAGCGGCCAAGAGACCCAGTACTTC	CATSREWSSGQETQYF
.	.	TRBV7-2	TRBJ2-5	TGTGCCAGCAGCCCGAGAGCGGGCCCTGGGGAGACCCAGTACTTC	CASSPRAGPGETQYF
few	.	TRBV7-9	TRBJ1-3	TGTGCCAGCAGCTCGTACGGGGTCTCTGGAAACACCATATATTTT	CASSSYGVSGNTIYF
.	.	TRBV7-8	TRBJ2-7	TGTGCCAGCAGCTGGACCCGGGACTCTTCCGCCGAGCAGTACTTC	CASSWTRDSSAEQYF
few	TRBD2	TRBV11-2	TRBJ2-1	TGTGCCAGCAGCCCTCGGAGCGGGGGGACCTACAATGAGCAGTTCTTC	CASSPRSGGTYNEQFF
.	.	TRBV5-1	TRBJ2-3	TGCGCCAGCAGCTTGCAGTGCTCCACAGATACGCAGTATTTT	CASSLQCSTDTQYF
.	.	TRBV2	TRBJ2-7	TGTGCCAGCAGTGAAGCGGTAGGGTACGAGCAGTACTTC	CASSEAVGYEQYF
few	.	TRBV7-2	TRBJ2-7	TGTGCCAGCAGCTTGACTAGTGTTAGCTCCTACGAGCAGTACTTC	CASSLTSVSSYEQYF
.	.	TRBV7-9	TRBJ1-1	TGTGCCAGCATAGAGTACACTGAAGCTTTCTTT	CASIEYTEAFF
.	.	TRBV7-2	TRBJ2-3	TGTGCCAGCGAGTATCGGGGCACAGATACGCAGTATTTT	CASEYRGTDTQYF
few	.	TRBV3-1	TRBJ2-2	TGTGCCAGCAGCGCAAGGACAGACACCGGGGAGCTGTTTTTT	CASSARTDTGELFF
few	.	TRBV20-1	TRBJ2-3	TGCAGTGCTCCCTCTCTCTGGGGCACAGATACGCAGTATTTT	CSAPSLWGTDTQYF
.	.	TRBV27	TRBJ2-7	TGTGCCAGCAGTCCTACGGGACCCTACTACGAGCAGTACTTC	CASSPTGPYYEQYF
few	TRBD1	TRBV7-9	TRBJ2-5	TGTGCCAGCAGCTTAATCGGACAGGGTGGTGAGACCCAGTACTTC	CASSLIGQGGETQYF
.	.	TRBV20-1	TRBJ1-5	TGCAGTGTCACCCCGGCGCGGAGCAATCAGCCCCAGCATTTT	CSVTPARSNQPQHF
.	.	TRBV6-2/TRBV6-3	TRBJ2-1	TGTGCCAGCAGTTACCGGGGCGATGAGCAGTTCTTC	CASSYRGDEQFF
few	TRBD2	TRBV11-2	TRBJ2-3	TGTGCCAGCACCCCCGGACTAGCAACGATGAGGGCACGAAATACGCAGTATTTT	CASTPGLATMRARNTQYF
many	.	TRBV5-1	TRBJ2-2	TGTGCCAGCAGCTTAACAGGGACGAACACCGGGGAGCTGTTTTTT	CASSLTGTNTGELFF
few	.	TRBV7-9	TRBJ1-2	TGTGCCAGCAGTTACACCTATGGCTACACCTTC	CASSYTYGYTF
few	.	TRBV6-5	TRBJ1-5	TGTGCCAGCAGGTTACGGGGCAGGCATGAGCCCCAGCATTTT	CASRLRGRHEPQHF
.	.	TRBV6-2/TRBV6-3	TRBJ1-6	TGTGCCAGCAGCTATGGGGGGACCCTCCACTTT	CASSYGGTLHF
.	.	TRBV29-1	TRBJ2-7	TGCAGCGTTGAAGATCTAGGAGGGGGATCCTACGAGCAGTACTTC	CSVEDLGGGSYEQYF
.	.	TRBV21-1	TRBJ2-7	TGTGCCAGCAGCATGATGCCCGCCTTGGACAGGGAGGAAGTCCTATCGCCTTACGAGCAGTACTTC	CASSMMPALDREEVLSPYEQYF
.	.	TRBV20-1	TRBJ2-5	TGCAGTGCTAGACACGTCCAAGAGACCCAGTACTTC	CSARHVQETQYF
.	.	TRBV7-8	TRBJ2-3	TGTGCCAGCAGCTTAAGTCCGGGCACAGATACGCAGTATTTT	CASSLSPGTDTQYF
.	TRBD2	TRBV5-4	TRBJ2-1	TGTGCCAGCAGCTCCACTAGCGACTACAATGAGCAGTTCTTC	CASSSTSDYNEQFF
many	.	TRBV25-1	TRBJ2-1	TGTGCCAGCAGGAAGAACAATGAGCAGTTCTTC	CASRKNNEQFF
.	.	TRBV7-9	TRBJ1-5	TGTGCCAGCAGCCTCACCTGGGATCAGCCCCAGCATTTT	CASSLTWDQPQHF